This T cell receptor beta chain was recovered during a study of long-term antiretroviral therapy in people with HIV (dated by TCRdb to between 2020 and 2023). General notes on the study: The earliest samples were collected about a decade before the 2015 WHO recommendation for immediate ART, when ART was typically delayed until CD4 counts fell. A retrospective serial study tested whether changes in peripheral blood TRB repertoire composition and diversity were associated with ART initiation and durable HIV suppression. The cohort contributed over 150 cryopreserved PBMC samples from about 29 adults with confirmed HIV infection, collected serially over a mean of 6 years (range 1-12). About 40% of the 30 participants with HIV were female. No cross-contamination during QIAcube processing was seen in test extractions of a monoclonal T-cell line run alongside around 34 polyclonal samples.

Inclusion was restricted to participants for whom at least one PBMC sample before ART initiation and at least two post-ART samples were available. Treatment was received in the United States of America by all participants with HIV. Before DNA extraction, cryopreserved samples containing roughly 0.9-11 million PBMC were thawed and washed. At the time of the earliest PBMC sample for each participant with HIV, ages ranged from roughly 20 to 54 years. Per participant, PBMC samples came from 1-4 timepoints prior to ART initiation and 2-8 timepoints following ART initiation, for a median of 7 samples. Serial HIV viral load, CD4+ T-cell count, ART history and demographic data were obtained for every participant. Genomic DNA was extracted from unsorted PBMC with a Qiagen kit on a QIAcube, with processing performed in batches of 12 samples. Here is what the overall study found, with its caveats: ART initiation was associated with a significant increase in TRB diversity, but diversity stayed significantly below transplant donor controls even after long-term ART. Since PBMC availability was limited, sequencing covered only the TCR beta chain, with no alpha chain pairing. Compared with controls, HIV repertoires had narrower CDR3 length ranges, and the network structure pointed to an antigen-experienced repertoire that shifted only slightly toward naive after ART. At every time point, the repertoire was dominated by expanded TRB clones first identified before ART initiation, although this dominance fluctuated and, in many PLHIV, declined after ART. Because cell numbers in pre-ART samples were limited, unsorted PBMC were profiled instead of sorted CD4+ and CD8+ T cells. The samples span the years 2004 to 2017, and the ART regimens used may be less effective than current regimens. Inferences about post-ART repertoire changes are limited because no data were available on ART adherence, viral resistance or therapy changes.

The immunoSEQ hsTCRB v3.0 assay was used at survey level resolution for TRB variable region sequencing. The targeted TRB sequencing depth was roughly 35,000-50,000 T-cell genomes per sample. TRB libraries were pooled and sequenced on an Illumina MiSeq using a v3 150-cycle kit. Processing in the source paper ran as follows. Analysis of repertoires was carried out in R inside a reproducible Nextflow workflow spanning QC, data transformation and analysis. LymphoSeq2, an R package for exploring AIRR-Seq data, was used to implement custom analyses. A few samples that produced fewer than 5000 total TRB sequences were removed, so 190 or so HIV repertoires were analyzed. Among the approximately 190 retained HIV repertoires, 59 were collected before ART initiation and more than 120 after ART initiation. Each repertoire was downsampled to 5000 TRB nucleotide sequences, and summary statistics were averaged across 100 downsampling iterations. TRB sequences were retained for analysis only if CDR3 regions of at least seven amino acids were present. A Shannon entropy-derived clonality score and the Gini coefficient were used to measure diversity. In the repertoire networks, any two of the top 5000 CDR3 amino acid sequences were linked whenever the two sequences differed by an edit distance of one. GLIPH2 predicted antigen specificity groups and MHC restriction for TRB CDR3 amino acid sequences. Known CMV, EBV, HIV or tissue antigen associations were flagged by matching CDR3 amino acid sequences against VDJdb and McPAS-TCR. Pre-ART, post-ART and control groups were compared with Wilcoxon signed-rank tests and Holm-Bonferroni correction. This immuneACCESS table, as held by TCRdb, lists in-frame sequences with V and J called but not all clones. Of the missing ones, under half trace to an unresolved V gene in checked studies; the others have no known cause. V, J and clone size were drawn from that table, and D and trimming were deduced from the DNA. Present in this sample are some 26,000 clones, less than 80% of which were seen just once. Of the sample, about 10% falls within the top ten clones.

This clone was observed a single time. The antigen this receptor binds is unknown. Base qualities are not at hand, and no much larger clone is one base apart. Trimming removed 5 bases from V and 4 bases from J, leaving 18 bases between the germline ends. The CDR1 and CDR2 encoded by the germline V gene (reference sequence) are LNHNV and YYDKDF. The CDR3 covers 15 residues, taking in both the cysteine and the phenylalanine. Only the CDR3 portion is preserved as DNA: 45 bases, with reading frame beginning at the first base. This sequence originates from a woman in her 40s with HIV. The sample here was unsorted PBMCs, taken 1.1 years before starting antiretroviral therapy. This receptor chain uses TRBV15 and TRBJ2-7, with a weak D call of TRBD2 (5 bases match). The CDR3 protein is CATSVGGPPGYEQYF. The nucleotide sequence is given as TGTGCCACCAGCGTAGGAGGACCACCGGGTTACGAGCAGTACTTC.